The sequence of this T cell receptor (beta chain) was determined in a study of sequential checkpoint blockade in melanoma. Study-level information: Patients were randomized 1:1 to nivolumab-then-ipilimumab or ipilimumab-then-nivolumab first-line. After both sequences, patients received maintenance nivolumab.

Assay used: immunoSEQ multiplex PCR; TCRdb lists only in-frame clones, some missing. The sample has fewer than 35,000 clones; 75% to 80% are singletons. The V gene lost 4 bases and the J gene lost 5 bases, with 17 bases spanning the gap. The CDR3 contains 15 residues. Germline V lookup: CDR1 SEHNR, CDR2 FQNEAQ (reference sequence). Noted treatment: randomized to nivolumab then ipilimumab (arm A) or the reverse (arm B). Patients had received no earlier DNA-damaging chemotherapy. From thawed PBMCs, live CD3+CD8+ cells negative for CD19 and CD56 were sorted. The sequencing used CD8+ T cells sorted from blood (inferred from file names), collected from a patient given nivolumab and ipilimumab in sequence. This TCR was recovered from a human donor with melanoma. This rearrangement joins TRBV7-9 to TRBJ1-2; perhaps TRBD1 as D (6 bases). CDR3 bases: TGTGCCAGCAGCTCTACGTCCGGGACACGTTATGGCTACACCTTC. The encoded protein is CASSSTSGTRYGYTF.